This T cell receptor (beta chain) was documented in a study of regulatory T cells in long-lasting Graves disease. Findings and caveats of the study: The persistent group shared 2,741 public clonotypes, more than the 950 to 1,000 shared by new patients. Small sample size may have lowered accuracy. Persistent disease exhibited a predilection for TRBV28, TRBJ1-2 and TRBJ2-5.

J lost 4 bases, V lost 7 bases, and 8 bases had no gene match. The germline V gene encodes CDR1 SQVTM and CDR2 ANQGSEA. CDR3 length equals 13 residues. Arm-PCR with iRepertoire HTBI primers amplified the CDR3 regions for these TCR beta libraries. TCRdb reprocessed the multiplex PCR reads via MiXCR and lists one record per CDR3 protein. In the table there are roughly 500,000 distinct CDR3 sequences, under 25% of which are singletons. This clonotype came up many times. The target antigen is unknown. Time point reported: persistent/refractory GD, antithyroid drugs over 5 years with positive TRAb. Preparation of the TCR library used RNA extracted from PBMCs.

The source was peripheral blood mononuclear cells (PBMCs), collected when the disease was refractory, from a patient treated with antithyroid drugs. This sequence joins TRBV29-1 and TRBJ2-5; 8 bases map to TRBD2. This TCR came from a female donor with Graves disease. CDR3 bases: TGCAGCGCCACGGTGCTAGCGGGAGAGACCCAGTACTTC. Translation: CSATVLAGETQYF.